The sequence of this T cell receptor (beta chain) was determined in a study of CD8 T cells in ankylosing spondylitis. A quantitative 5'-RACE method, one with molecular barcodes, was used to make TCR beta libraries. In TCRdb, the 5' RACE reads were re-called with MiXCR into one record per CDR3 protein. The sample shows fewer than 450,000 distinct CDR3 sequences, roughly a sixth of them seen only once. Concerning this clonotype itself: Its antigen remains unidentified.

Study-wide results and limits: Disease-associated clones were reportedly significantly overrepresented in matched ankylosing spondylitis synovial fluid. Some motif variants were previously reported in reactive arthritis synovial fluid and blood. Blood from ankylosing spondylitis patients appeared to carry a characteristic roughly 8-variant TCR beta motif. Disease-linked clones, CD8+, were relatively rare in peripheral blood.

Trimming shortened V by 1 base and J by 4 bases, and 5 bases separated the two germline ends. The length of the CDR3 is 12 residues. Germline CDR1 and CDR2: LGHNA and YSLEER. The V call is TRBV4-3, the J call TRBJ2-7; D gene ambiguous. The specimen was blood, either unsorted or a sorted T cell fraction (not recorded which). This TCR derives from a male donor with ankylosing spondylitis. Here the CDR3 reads CASSQANYEQYF. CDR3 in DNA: TGCGCCAGCAGCCAAGCGAATTACGAGCAGTACTTC.